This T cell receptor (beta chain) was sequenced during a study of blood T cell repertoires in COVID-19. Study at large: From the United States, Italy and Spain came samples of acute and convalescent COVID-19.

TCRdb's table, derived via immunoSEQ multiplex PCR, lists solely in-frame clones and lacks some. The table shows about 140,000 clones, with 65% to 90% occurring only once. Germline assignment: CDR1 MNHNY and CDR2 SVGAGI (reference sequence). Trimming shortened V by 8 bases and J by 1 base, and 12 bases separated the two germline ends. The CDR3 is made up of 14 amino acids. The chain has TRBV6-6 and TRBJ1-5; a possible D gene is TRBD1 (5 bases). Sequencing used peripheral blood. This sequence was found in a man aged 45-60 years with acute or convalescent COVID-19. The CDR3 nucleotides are TGTGCCAGCGGTGGGGCGCCCAGCAATCAGCCCCAGCATTTT. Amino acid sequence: CASGGAPSNQPQHF.